What follows are 32 T cell receptor beta chains derived from one specimen sequenced in a study of regulatory T cells in long-lasting Graves disease. Arm-PCR of CDR3 regions and iRepertoire HTBI primers were the basis on which TCR beta libraries were built. TCRdb reprocessed the multiplex PCR reads with MiXCR, giving one entry per CDR3 protein. The sample gives approximately 400,000 distinct CDR3 sequences, less than 25% of which show up once; about 20% is in the top ten. Time point described: persistent/refractory GD, antithyroid drugs over 5 years with positive TRAb. RNA from PBMCs was the source of the TCR library. This material consisted of peripheral blood mononuclear cells (PBMCs), taken when the disease was refractory, from a patient treated with antithyroid drugs. Source of these receptors: a female donor with Graves disease.

This clonotype has just a few counts. The CDR3 sequence: CSARPLTSASYEQYF. The CDR3, as DNA: TGCAGTGCTAGACCTTTGACTAGCGCCAGCTACGAGCAGTACTTC. The chain recombines TRBV20-1 with TRBJ2-7; 8 bases fit TRBD2. The V segment lost 2 bases and the J segment 3 bases; nucleotides outside the gene matches: 9. This CDR3 is built from 15 residues. The germline V gene encodes CDR1 DFQATT and CDR2 SNEGSKA (reference sequence).

In this sample, this clonotype turned up many times. This chain uses TRBV27 with TRBJ1-5, with 8 positions matching TRBD1. The CDR3 is made up of 17 amino acids. CDR1 and CDR2 from the germline V gene are MNHEY and SMNVEV (reference sequence). The trim removed 5 bases at V and 2 bases at J, leaving 11 bases unmatched. In DNA form, the CDR3 reads TGTGCCAGCAGTGCGCGGACAGGGTATAGTCGCAATCAGCCCCAGCATTTT. This codes for CASSARTGYSRNQPQHF.

V usage is TRBV19 and J usage is TRBJ1-1; a weak D match, TRBD1 (6 bases). The germline CDR1 and CDR2 sequences are LNHDA and SQIVND (reference sequence). The CDR3 loop spans 14 amino acids. V was pared by 4 bases and J by 8 bases, with 17 bases between. CDR3 loop: CASSKRVGHIEAFF. In nucleotides, the CDR3 is TGTGCCAGTAGTAAACGAGTGGGACATATCGAAGCTTTCTTT.

Turning to this clonotype: A much larger clone is a single base away; this may be a read error. The chain uses TRBV2 and TRBJ2-5; a possible D gene is TRBD2 (5 bases). V lost 6 bases to trimming and J lost 5 bases, with 16 bases between them. From germline, CDR1 is SNHLY and CDR2 FYNNEI. The length of the CDR3 is 14 residues. The CDR3 sequence: CASSRGPHQETQYF. The DNA of the CDR3 is TGTGCCAGCAGCCGGGGTCCCCATCAGGAGACCCAGTACTTC.

This clonotype was counted at least ten times. The J gene is TRBJ1-1, the V gene TRBV10-3; no firm D call. The CDR3 has 14 amino acids. V lost 4 bases, J lost 1 base, and 10 bases lay in between. Germline V gene data show CDR1 as ENHRY and CDR2 as SYGVKD. CDR3 sequence reads: CAISVKAANTEAFF. The CDR3 DNA sequence: TGTGCCATCAGTGTAAAGGCGGCGAACACTGAAGCTTTCTTT.

As to this clonotype: A much larger clone is a single base away; this may be a read error. V and J are TRBV5-6 and TRBJ2-7; no clear D gene. The CDR3 is 13 residues long. Germline values: CDR1 SGHDT, CDR2 YYEEEE. The CDR3 region has the DNA TGTGCCGGCAGCTCCCGAAACACGGACGAGCAGTACTTC. It is translated as CAGSSRNTDEQYF.

The V and J genes are TRBV7-9 and TRBJ2-5, with 9 bases aligning to TRBD1. J lost 5 bases, V lost 5 bases, and 6 bases had no gene match. CDR1 and CDR2 from the germline V gene are SEHNR and FQNEAQ (reference sequence). CDR3 length equals 14 residues. In nucleotides, the CDR3 is TGTGCCAGCAGCCCCGTTGACAGGGGGGAGACCCAGTACTTC. It yields the protein CASSPVDRGETQYF. Supplemented by reference TRBV7-9 and TRBJ2-5, the full variable domain reads DTGVSQNPRHKITKRGQNVTFRCDPISEHNRLYWYRQTLGQGPEFLTYFQNEAQLEKSRLLSDRFSAERPKGSFSTLEIQRTEQGDSAMYLCASSPVDRGETQYFGPGTRLLVL.

Note on this clonotype: One end of the junction does not line up with germline, which may come from a read error. This chain uses TRBV20-1 with TRBJ1-2, with TRBD1 matching 7 bases. Germline CDR1 is DFQATT and CDR2 is SNEGSKA (reference sequence). This CDR3 has 13 amino acids. The CDR3 sequence is CSAEETGFLSPPF. The CDR3 DNA sequence: TGCAGTGCTGAGGAGACAGGGTTTCTCTCTCCGCCCTTC.

The chain recombines TRBV2 with TRBJ2-1; TRBD2 matches 9 bases. Germline CDR1 is SNHLY and CDR2 is FYNNEI. The CDR3 is 15 amino acids. V gave up 3 bases and J gave up 7 bases; unmatched junction bases: 7. The CDR3 here is CASSDLSGRLNEQFF. In nucleotides, the CDR3 is TGTGCCAGCAGTGATCTCAGCGGGAGGCTTAATGAGCAGTTCTTC.

In this sample, this clonotype turned up many times. V is TRBV3-1 and J is TRBJ2-7; TRBD2 aligns across 8 bases. Germline CDR1 reads LGHDT; CDR2 reads YNNKEL (reference sequence). V shed 8 bases and J 6 bases; nucleotides not matched to a gene: 6. The CDR3 sequence is 12 residues long. Here the CDR3 reads CASAGTRSEQYF. CDR3 bases: TGTGCCAGCGCCGGGACTAGGTCCGAGCAGTACTTC.

The rearrangement joins TRBV3-1 to TRBJ1-4; the D gene is possibly TRBD1 (6 bases). This CDR3 has 15 residues. Germline V lookup: CDR1 LGHDT, CDR2 YNNKEL (reference sequence). V was clipped by 1 base and J by 6 bases, with 12 bases between them. As DNA, the CDR3 is TGTGCCAGCAGCCAAGTGCGGGGGCGATATGAAAAACTGTTTTTT. This encodes CASSQVRGRYEKLFF.

This clonotype was picked up a small number of times. The V gene is TRBV28, the J gene TRBJ2-4; 8 positions agree with TRBD2. This CDR3 is built from 13 residues. The germline gives CDR1 MDHEN, CDR2 SYDVKM. V lost 3 bases, J lost 6 bases, and 1 base stayed unmatched. The CDR3: CASSFRGGNIQYF. CDR3 DNA: TGTGCCAGCAGTTTTCGGGGGGGAAACATTCAGTACTTC. The full variable domain, its missing parts supplied by reference TRBV28 and TRBJ2-4, is DVKVTQSSRYLVKRTGEKVFLECVQDMDHENMFWYRQDPGLGLRLIYFSYDVKMKEKGDIPEGYSVSREKKERFSLILESASTNQTSMYLCASSFRGGNIQYFGAGTRLSVL.

The genes are TRBV5-1 and TRBJ1-2; D is perhaps TRBD1 (5 bases). The CDR3 is 15 amino acids. CDR1 and CDR2 from the germline V gene are SGHRS and YFSETQ. V lost 2 bases, J lost 4 bases, and 15 bases lay in between. The CDR3 sequence: CASSFSPSGSYGYTF. Here the CDR3 DNA reads TGCGCCAGCAGCTTTAGTCCCTCAGGGTCCTATGGCTACACCTTC.

This clonotype was recorded many times. CDR3 sequence reads: CASSRDRVVEKLFF. The CDR3 region has the DNA TGTGCCAGCAGCCGGGACAGGGTTGTCGAAAAACTGTTTTTT. The chain is built from TRBV28 and TRBJ1-4, with 9 bases that match TRBD1. This CDR3 contains 14 residues. V lost 6 bases, J lost 8 bases, and 7 bases stayed unmatched. The germline CDR1 and CDR2 sequences are MDHEN and SYDVKM. The full variable domain, completed using reference TRBV28 and TRBJ1-4, is DVKVTQSSRYLVKRTGEKVFLECVQDMDHENMFWYRQDPGLGLRLIYFSYDVKMKEKGDIPEGYSVSREKKERFSLILESASTNQTSMYLCASSRDRVVEKLFFGSGTQLSVL.

The chain uses TRBV9 and TRBJ1-1; no firm D call. Trimming stripped 0 bases from V and 5 bases from J, with 14 bases between. The CDR3 has 15 residues. The germline V gene encodes CDR1 SGDLS and CDR2 YYNGEE. CDR3 sequence: CASSVEGGSRTEAFF. CDR3 in DNA: TGTGCCAGCAGCGTAGAAGGAGGGAGTAGAACTGAAGCTTTCTTT. Full variable domain (remainder filled in from reference TRBV9 and TRBJ1-1): DSGVTQTPKHLITATGQRVTLRCSPRSGDLSVYWYQQSLDQGLQFLIQYYNGEERAKGNILERFSAQQFPDLHSELNLSSLELGDSALYFCASSVEGGSRTEAFFGQGTRLTVV.

In this sample, this clonotype turned up many times. The chain uses TRBV28 and TRBJ2-5, with TRBD1 matching over 7 bases. CDR1 and CDR2 from the germline V gene are MDHEN and SYDVKM. The CDR3 spans 16 residues. V dropped 6 bases and J dropped 2; count of bases not matched to a gene: 12. The CDR3 region has the DNA TGTGCCAGCAGCTCTAGAGGGGGCCGTGGGCAAGAGACCCAGTACTTC. Protein product: CASSSRGGRGQETQYF.

This chain joins TRBV20-1 and TRBJ2-7; no definite D call. This CDR3 has 12 amino acids. Per the germline V gene, CDR1 is DFQATT and CDR2 is SNEGSKA (reference sequence). Trimming removed 3 bases at V and 2 bases at J, with 8 bases between. The CDR3 reads CSASFSTYEQYF. Here the CDR3 DNA reads TGCAGTGCTAGTTTTAGCACCTACGAGCAGTACTTC.

This clonotype turned up a few times. The gene calls are TRBV28 and TRBJ2-7, with 9 bases lining up with TRBD1. CDR3 size: 13 residues. CDR1 and CDR2 (germline): MDHEN, SYDVKM. J was trimmed by 4 bases and V by 8 bases; bases with no gene match: 6. The CDR3 coding sequence is TGTGCCAGCCGGAACAGGGGGCGGTACGAGCAGTACTTC. Translation gives CASRNRGRYEQYF. Using reference TRBV28 and TRBJ2-7 for the parts outside the CDR3, the full variable domain is DVKVTQSSRYLVKRTGEKVFLECVQDMDHENMFWYRQDPGLGLRLIYFSYDVKMKEKGDIPEGYSVSREKKERFSLILESASTNQTSMYLCASRNRGRYEQYFGPGTRLTVT.

Only a few counts were recorded for this clonotype. The chain joins TRBV28 to TRBJ1-1; maybe TRBD1 (5 bases). V dropped 6 bases and J dropped 1 base, with 12 bases sitting between them. The CDR3 consists of 14 residues. The germline gives CDR1 MDHEN, CDR2 SYDVKM. For the CDR3, the DNA is TGTGCCAGCAGCGAGGGGTGGGCGAACACTGAAGCTTTCTTT. It is translated as CASSEGWANTEAFF.

This clonotype has ten or more counts. J is TRBJ2-7 and V is TRBV3-1; weak D call: TRBD1 (6 bases). The CDR3 length is 14 residues. The V gene lost 7 bases and the J gene lost 4 bases, with 17 bases spanning the gap. Germline V gives CDR1 LGHDT, CDR2 YNNKEL (reference sequence). Here the CDR3 reads CASTDGDTPYEQYF. CDR3 sequence (DNA): TGTGCCAGCACCGACGGGGACACTCCATACGAGCAGTACTTC.

This clonotype was recorded at least ten times. The chain links TRBV12-3 or TRBV12-4 to TRBJ2-7; TRBD1 aligns across 7 bases. V lost 6 bases, J lost 3 bases, and 5 bases stayed unmatched. The CDR3 runs to 13 residues. Here the CDR3 DNA reads TGTGCCAGCAGCACTCCAGGGGGCTACGAGCAGTACTTC. Translated: CASSTPGGYEQYF.

This clonotype was observed a few times. This sequence may be a read error, since a much larger clone differs from it by one base. The CDR3 here is CASSLHHGMNIEAFF. CDR3 nucleotide sequence: TGTGCCAGCAGTCTCCATCACGGCATGAACATTGAAGCTTTCTTT. The gene calls are TRBV6-1 and TRBJ1-1; D uncertain. This CDR3 spans 15 amino acids. The V gene's germline CDR1 is MNHNS and CDR2 SASEGT.

A few counts support this clonotype. This rearrangement joins TRBV7-9 to TRBJ1-5; TRBD1 might be the D (6 bases). The CDR3 contains 14 residues. CDR1 is SEHNR, CDR2 FQNEAQ, per germline (reference sequence). Trimming left V 5 bases short and J 4 bases short, with 12 bases between. CDR3 nucleotide sequence: TGTGCCAGCAGCCACGGACAGAATAATCAGCCCCAGCATTTT. It encodes CASSHGQNNQPQHF.

The chain is built from TRBV12-3 or TRBV12-4 and TRBJ1-2; D is ambiguous. Trimming pared 5 bases from V and 4 bases from J, leaving 17 bases between. This CDR3 has 15 residues. CDR3 protein: CASSPRPGGGYGYTF. DNA for the CDR3: TGTGCCAGCAGTCCCCGACCGGGAGGTGGCTATGGCTACACCTTC.

V and J are TRBV5-6 and TRBJ1-1; maybe TRBD1 (6 bases). Germline assignment: CDR1 SGHDT and CDR2 YYEEEE. The CDR3 contains 16 residues. Deletions cut 0 bases from V and 1 base from J, with 13 bases between. Here the CDR3 reads CASSLVVRGENTEAFF. The CDR3 DNA follows: TGTGCCAGCAGCTTGGTCGTGAGGGGGGAGAACACTGAAGCTTTCTTT.

This clonotype was seen many times. V usage is TRBV11-2 and J usage is TRBJ2-4; 11 bases agree with TRBD2. V shed 5 bases, J shed 0 bases, and the junction held 6 bases outside the gene matches. Germline lookup yields CDR1 SGHAT and CDR2 FQNNGV. The CDR3 contains 17 residues. CDR3 sequence: CASSAPLAGVAKNIQYF. The DNA for the CDR3 is TGTGCCAGCAGCGCCCCACTAGCGGGGGTAGCCAAAAACATTCAGTACTTC. Filled out from reference TRBV11-2 and TRBJ2-4, the complete variable domain reads EAGVAQSPRYKIIEKRQSVAFWCNPISGHATLYWYQQILGQGPKLLIQFQNNGVVDDSQLPKDRFSAERLKGVDSTLKIQPAKLEDSAVYLCASSAPLAGVAKNIQYFGAGTRLSVL.

This clonotype has a handful of counts. The CDR3: CAWSAGLLTEAFF. CDR3 DNA: TGTGCCTGGAGTGCCGGTCTTCTCACTGAAGCTTTCTTT. This chain joins TRBV30 and TRBJ1-1; no clear D. Germline values: CDR1 GTSNPN, CDR2 SVGIG (reference sequence). V shed 1 base and J shed 4 bases, with 10 bases lying between them. The CDR3 is made up of 13 amino acids.

V and J are TRBV18 and TRBJ2-2, with D hard to call. Germline V gene lookup returns CDR1 KGHSH and CDR2 LQKENI. The CDR3 runs 13 residues. Deletions cut 3 bases from V and 2 bases from J, with 4 bases between. The CDR3 region is CASSPFNTGELFF. In DNA, the CDR3 is TGTGCCAGCTCACCTTTTAACACCGGGGAGCTGTTTTTT.

V and J are TRBV7-9 and TRBJ1-2; TRBD1 might be the D (5 bases). The length of the CDR3 is 13 residues. CDR1 and CDR2 from the germline V gene are SEHNR and FQNEAQ (reference sequence). Trimming shortened V by 3 bases and J by 4 bases, and 9 bases separated the two germline ends. The CDR3 DNA is TGTGCCAGCAGCTTTTCCGGGGCCTATGGCTACACCTTC. It codes for CASSFSGAYGYTF.

The chain combines TRBV5-1 with TRBJ2-3; unclear D gene. Trimming removed 6 bases at V and 0 bases at J, with 14 bases between. Per the germline V gene, CDR1 is SGHRS and CDR2 is YFSETQ. The length of the CDR3 is 15 residues. DNA for the CDR3: TGCGCCAGCAACAAAGGCGAGACTAGCACAGATACGCAGTATTTT. Protein product: CASNKGETSTDTQYF.

A note on this clonotype: Being one base from a much bigger clone, this may be a read error. The gene calls are TRBV6-2 or TRBV6-3 and TRBJ2-7; D is perhaps TRBD2 (6 bases). There are 12 residues in the CDR3. The V gene lost 6 bases and the J gene lost 2 bases, with 8 bases spanning the gap. Germline V gene sequence: CDR1 MNHEY, CDR2 SVGEGT. The CDR3 bases are TGTGCCAGCAGGGCGGGGACCTACGAGCAGTACTTC. Its translation: CASRAGTYEQYF.

This clonotype was seen only a few times. Just one base apart from a much larger clone, this may be a read error. This sequence joins TRBV12-3 or TRBV12-4 and TRBJ1-2, with D hard to call. The CDR3 is made up of 14 amino acids. Deletions cut 4 bases from V and 4 bases from J, with 13 bases between. CDR3 protein: CASSSGDSGYGYTF. As DNA, the CDR3 is TGTGCCAGCAGTTCCGGGGATTCGGGCTATGGCTACACCTTC.